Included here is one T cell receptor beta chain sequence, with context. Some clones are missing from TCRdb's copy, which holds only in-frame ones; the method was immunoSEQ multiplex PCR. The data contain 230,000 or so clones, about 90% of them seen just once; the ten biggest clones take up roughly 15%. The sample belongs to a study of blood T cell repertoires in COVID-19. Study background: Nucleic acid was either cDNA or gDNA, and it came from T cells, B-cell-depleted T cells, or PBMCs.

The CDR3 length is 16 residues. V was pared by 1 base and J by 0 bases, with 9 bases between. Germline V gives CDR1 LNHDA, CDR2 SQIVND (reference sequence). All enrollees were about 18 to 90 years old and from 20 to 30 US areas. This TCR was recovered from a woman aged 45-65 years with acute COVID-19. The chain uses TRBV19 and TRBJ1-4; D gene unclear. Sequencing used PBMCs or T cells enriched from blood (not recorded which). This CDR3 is CASSIVRGTTNEKLFF. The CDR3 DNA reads TGTGCCAGTAGTATAGTGAGAGGAACAACTAATGAAAAACTGTTTTTT.